One T cell receptor (beta chain) is described in this entry. Trimming stripped 0 bases from V and 4 bases from J, with 10 bases between. The CDR3 consists of 15 residues. Germline lookup yields CDR1 SGHNT and CDR2 YYREEE (reference sequence). In the authors' workflow: Scientists estimated how many nucleated cells there were by amplifying reference gene primers. Repertoires were generated with immunoSEQ multiplex PCR, while TCRdb's copy carries only in-frame clones and drops some. V, J and clone size are taken as reported in that table, and D and trimming were inferred from the DNA itself. The table shows roughly 100,000 clones, with around 84% occurring only once. The data stem from a study of blood T cell repertoires in COVID-19. Background on the study: Acute-phase and convalescent COVID-19 samples originated in the United States, Italy and Spain. Sources were T cells, B-cell-depleted T cells, or PBMCs; the material itself was cDNA or gDNA.

The sequence was obtained from a human donor in a cohort sampled during active COVID-19. The specimen sequenced was peripheral blood. This sequence joins TRBV5-4 and TRBJ2-2; D not certain. Written as DNA, the CDR3 is TGTGCCAGCAGCTTGGCCCGTTCGGGCACCGGGGAGCTGTTTTTT. Translated, it gives CASSLARSGTGELFF. Full variable domain (rest looked up from reference TRBV5-4 and TRBJ2-2): ETGVTQSPTHLIKTRGQQVTLRCSSQSGHNTVSWYQQALGQGPQFIFQYYREEENGRGNFPPRFSGLQFPNYSSELNVNALELDDSALYLCASSLARSGTGELFFGEGSRLTVL.